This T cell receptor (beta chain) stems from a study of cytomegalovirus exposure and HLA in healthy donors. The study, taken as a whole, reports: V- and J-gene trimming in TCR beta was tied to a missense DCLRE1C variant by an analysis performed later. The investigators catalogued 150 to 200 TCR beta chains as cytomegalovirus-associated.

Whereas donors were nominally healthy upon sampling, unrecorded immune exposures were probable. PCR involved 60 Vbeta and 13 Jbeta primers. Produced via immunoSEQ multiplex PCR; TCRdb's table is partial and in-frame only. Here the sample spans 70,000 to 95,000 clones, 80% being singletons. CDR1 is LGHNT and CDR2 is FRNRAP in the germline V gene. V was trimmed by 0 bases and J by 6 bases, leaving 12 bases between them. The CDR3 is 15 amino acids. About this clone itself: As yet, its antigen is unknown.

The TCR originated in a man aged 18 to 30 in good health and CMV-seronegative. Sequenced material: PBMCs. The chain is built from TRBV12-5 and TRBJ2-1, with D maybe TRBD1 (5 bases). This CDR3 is CASGLVRPGPNEQFF. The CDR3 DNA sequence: TGTGCTAGTGGTTTGGTAAGACCAGGGCCCAATGAGCAGTTCTTC.